This TCR beta chain appears in the sequencing data of a study of long-term antiretroviral therapy in people with HIV. Whole-study findings and limits: ART adherence, viral resistance and therapy changes went undocumented. Blood draws took place between the mid-2000s and the late 2010s and possibly involved older ART regimens.

Germline V gives CDR1 LNHDA, CDR2 SQIVND (reference sequence). The CDR3 runs 16 residues. Trimming stripped 0 bases from V and 2 bases from J, with 13 bases between. This clone was observed a handful of times. Antigen specificity is unknown. The assay used was immunoSEQ (version v3.0), run at survey level. Clones were read by immunoSEQ multiplex PCR, and TCRdb kept only the in-frame ones, dropping some. The table has under 30,000 clones, 80% to 85% seen once; the top ten hold more than 15%. United States facilities provided treatment to all participants with HIV. Cryopreserved PBMC numbered about 0.9-11 million per sample before DNA extraction.

The clonotype originates from a woman younger than 30 with HIV. Specimen: unsorted PBMCs, collected at the start of antiretroviral therapy, before treatment. The V gene is TRBV19, the J gene TRBJ1-2; TRBD1 is a possible D gene (5 bases). The chain's CDR3 is CASSIDLRGYNYGYTF. CDR3 bases: TGTGCCAGTAGTATAGATCTGAGGGGCTACAACTATGGCTACACCTTC.